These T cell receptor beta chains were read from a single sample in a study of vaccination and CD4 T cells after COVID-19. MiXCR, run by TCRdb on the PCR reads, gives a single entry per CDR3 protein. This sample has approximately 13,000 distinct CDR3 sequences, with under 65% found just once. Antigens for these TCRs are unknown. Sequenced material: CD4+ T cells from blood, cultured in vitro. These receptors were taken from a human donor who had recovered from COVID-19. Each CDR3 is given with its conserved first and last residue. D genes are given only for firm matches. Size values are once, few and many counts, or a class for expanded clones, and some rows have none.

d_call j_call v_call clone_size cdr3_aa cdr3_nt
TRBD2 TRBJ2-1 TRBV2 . CASQPSPGGYNEQFF TGTGCCAGCCAGCCGTCCCCGGGGGGGTACAATGAGCAGTTCTTC
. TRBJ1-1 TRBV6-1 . CASTQGRENTEAFF TGTGCCAGCACCCAAGGCAGGGAGAACACTGAAGCTTTCTTT
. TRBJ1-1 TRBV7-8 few CASSSGLGRAFF TGTGCCAGCAGCTCGGGACTAGGACGGGCTTTCTTT
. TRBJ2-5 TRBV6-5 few CASSYAPGQETQYF TGTGCCAGCAGTTACGCGCCAGGGCAAGAGACCCAGTACTTC
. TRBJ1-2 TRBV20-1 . CSAQEGTEGYTF TGCAGTGCTCAGGAGGGTACAGAGGGCTACACCTTC
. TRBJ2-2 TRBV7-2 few CASSWDSHTGELFF TGTGCCAGCAGCTGGGACTCGCACACCGGGGAGCTGTTTTTT
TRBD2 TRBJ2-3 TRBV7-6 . CASSLFGTSGGRTDTQYF TGTGCCAGCAGCTTATTTGGTACTAGCGGGGGGCGCACAGATACGCAGTATTTT
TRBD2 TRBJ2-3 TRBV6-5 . CASSYVLAGDDTQYF TGTGCCAGCAGTTACGTGCTAGCGGGGGATGATACGCAGTATTTT
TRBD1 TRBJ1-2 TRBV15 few CATSREDRGNYGYTF TGTGCCACCAGCAGAGAGGACAGGGGTAACTATGGCTACACCTTC
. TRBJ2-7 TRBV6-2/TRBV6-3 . CASSYSPSETYEQYF TGTGCCAGCAGTTACTCGCCCTCAGAAACCTACGAGCAGTACTTC
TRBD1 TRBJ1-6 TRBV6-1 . CASRAGGYSPLHF TGTGCCAGCAGGGCAGGGGGGTATTCACCCCTCCACTTT
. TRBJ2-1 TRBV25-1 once CASSEVRNEQFF TGTGCCAGCAGTGAAGTGCGCAACGAGCAGTTCTTC
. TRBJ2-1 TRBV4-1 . CASSHLGDSSSYNEQFF TGCGCCAGCAGCCACCTGGGGGATTCCAGCTCCTACAATGAGCAGTTCTTC
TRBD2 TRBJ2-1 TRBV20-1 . CSASTSGAYNKQFF TGCAGTGCTAGTACTAGCGGGGCATACAATAAGCAGTTCTTC
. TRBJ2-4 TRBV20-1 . CSASTLQLAKNIQYF TGCAGTGCTAGTACCCTGCAGTTAGCCAAAAACATTCAGTACTTC
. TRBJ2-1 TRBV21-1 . CASSKMGVTGDEQFF TGTGCCAGCAGCAAAATGGGGGTCACAGGGGATGAGCAGTTCTTC